These T cell receptor beta chains were read from a single sample in a study of T cell responses to AZD1222 COVID-19 vaccine. Method: immunoSEQ multiplex PCR; TCRdb's copy keeps in-frame clones and lacks some. The table lists about 160,000 clones, over 75% of them singletons. The input for sequencing was peripheral blood, taken on day 0 of AZD1222 vaccination. The receptors come from an adult in good health. The CDR3 runs from the conserved cysteine through the conserved F or W. The D gene is left open where the match is weak. Only some rows state a clone size, as once, few, many or a class for expanded clones.

cdr3_length clone_size j_call d_call v_call cdr3_nt cdr3_aa
13 - TRBJ1-6 - TRBV9 TGTGCCAGCAGCGTAGTACTGGATTCACCCCTCCACTTT CASSVVLDSPLHF
12 - TRBJ2-7 - TRBV7-9 TGTGCCAGCAAGGAAGGGGGGGACGAGCAGTACTTC CASKEGGDEQYF
15 - TRBJ1-3 - TRBV10-3 TGTGCCATCAGCCCAGTAACAGGGTCTGGAAACACCATATATTTT CAISPVTGSGNTIYF
15 - TRBJ2-2 - TRBV28 TGTGCCAGCAGTTGGGGCGCAGCAGGGAAAGGGGAGCTGTTTTTT CASSWGAAGKGELFF
16 once TRBJ1-5 TRBD1 TRBV7-9 TGTGCCAGCAGCTTAGGACAGGGAGGGAGCAATCAGCCCCAGCATTTT CASSLGQGGSNQPQHF
17 - TRBJ2-3 TRBD2 TRBV6-6 TGTGCCAGCAGTCGGGGACTAGCGGGATCTAGCACAGATACGCAGTATTTT CASSRGLAGSSTDTQYF
15 - TRBJ2-1 - TRBV3-1/TRBV3-2 TGTGCCAGCAGTCGGTTGGGCAGGGGATACAATGAGCAGTTCTTC CASSRLGRGYNEQFF
16 - TRBJ1-4 - TRBV7-6 TGTGCCAGCAGCTCAACCAGCCCCCCTAGGAATGAAAAACTGTTTTTT CASSSTSPPRNEKLFF
15 - TRBJ2-3 - TRBV5-1 TGCGCCAGCAGCCCTACGGCGATGAGCACAGATACGCAGTATTTT CASSPTAMSTDTQYF
10 - TRBJ2-1 - TRBV2 TGTGCCTGGGGGTGGGGTGAGCAGTTCTTC CAWGWGEQFF
12 - TRBJ1-2 - TRBV4-1 TGCGCCAGCAGCCAAGACGGGGAGGGCTACACCTTC CASSQDGEGYTF
14 - TRBJ2-7 - TRBV9 TGTGCCAGCAGCGTAGTTAGCGGATCCTACGAGCAGTACTTC CASSVVSGSYEQYF
14 - TRBJ1-4 - TRBV5-1 TGCGCCAGCAGCTTTACAACGGGAGATGAAAAACTGTTTTTT CASSFTTGDEKLFF
14 - TRBJ1-3 - TRBV6-5 TGTGCCAGCAGTTACCAGATCTCTGGAAACACCATATATTTT CASSYQISGNTIYF
15 - TRBJ2-7 - TRBV21-1 TGTGCCAGCAGCAAAAAAAGGGGGGGCAGGTTTTCACTATACTTC CASSKKRGGRFSLYF
16 - TRBJ2-2 - TRBV7-2 TGTGCCAGCAGCTTAGGGTACTTATCGGTCAGCGGGGAGCTGTTTTTT CASSLGYLSVSGELFF
16 few TRBJ2-7 - TRBV4-1 TGCGCCAGCAGCCAAGGGGGTTTGGGCTCGACCTACGAGCAGTACTTC CASSQGGLGSTYEQYF
21 - TRBJ2-3 TRBD2 TRBV24-1 TGTGCCACCAGTGATTTGCTCCCCGGGACTAGCGGGGGCTTTGGCACAGATACGCAGTATTTT CATSDLLPGTSGGFGTDTQYF
16 - TRBJ1-5 - TRBV27 TGTGCCAGCAGTTTATCGGCCAGTTATAGCAATCAGCCCCAGCATTTT CASSLSASYSNQPQHF
13 - TRBJ2-1 - TRBV6-2/TRBV6-3 TGTGCCAGCAGTCCGCTACAGAACAATGAGCAGTTCTTC CASSPLQNNEQFF
14 - TRBJ2-7 TRBD1 TRBV6-2/TRBV6-3 TGTGCCAGCAGTTCACTCGACAGGGGTAAAGAGCAGTACTTC CASSSLDRGKEQYF
11 - TRBJ1-3 - TRBV9 TGTGCCAGCAGGAGTGGAAACACCATATATTTT CASRSGNTIYF
12 - TRBJ1-1 TRBD1 TRBV18 TGTGCCAGCTCAGACCGGGACAGGGAAGCTTTCTTT CASSDRDREAFF
16 - TRBJ2-7 TRBD2 TRBV5-4 TGTGCCAGCAGCTCGGGACTAGCGATTCTTGGCTACGAGCAGTACTTC CASSSGLAILGYEQYF
14 - TRBJ2-3 - TRBV5-1 TGCGCCAGCAGCTTGGCCGGTCTCACAGATACGCAGTATTTT CASSLAGLTDTQYF
16 once TRBJ1-3 - TRBV6-1 TGTGCCAGCAGTGAAGCGCAGGGAGTCTCTGGAAACACCATATATTTT CASSEAQGVSGNTIYF
15 - TRBJ2-1 TRBD1 TRBV27 TGTGCCAGCAGTTTGCAACAAACAGGGGGCGTGGGACTGTTCTTC CASSLQQTGGVGLFF
16 - TRBJ2-5 - TRBV10-1 TGCGCCAGCAGTGATTGGGTGGCGGGACAGCAAGAGACCCAGTACTTC CASSDWVAGQQETQYF